This passage covers 29 T cell receptor beta chains from one sample sequenced in a study of T cell responses to AZD1222 COVID-19 vaccine (dated by TCRdb to the early 2020s). The library was built by means of the immunoSEQ multiplex PCR assay. Drawn from immuneACCESS, this table holds only the in-frame rearrangements with V and J called that TCRdb kept. Clones are partly lost; checked studies trace under half to an unresolved V gene and leave the rest unexplained. The sample contains roughly 170,000 clones, roughly 88% of them found a single time. Jointly, the top ten make up approximately 0.5% of the sample. The sample's time point, from its label and the paper: baseline before first vaccination. Sample: peripheral blood, taken on day 0 of AZD1222 vaccination. These receptors all come from an adult in good health.

J is TRBJ1-3 and V is TRBV28, with a weak D call TRBD1 (6 bases). V dropped 8 bases and J dropped 1 base, with 21 bases sitting between them. The CDR3 has 17 residues. Per the germline V gene, CDR1 is MDHEN and CDR2 is SYDVKM. In DNA form, the CDR3 reads TGTGCCAGCTCAGAGGGAGGCAGGGGATCTTCTGGAAACACCATATATTTT. Translating gives CASSEGGRGSSGNTIYF.

This clone turned up a few times. The chain uses TRBV9 and TRBJ1-2, with 11 bases fitting TRBD1. The CDR3 sequence is 13 residues long. The germline gives CDR1 SGDLS, CDR2 YYNGEE. V trimming: 4 bases; J trimming: 9 bases; junction bases outside the gene matches: 5. CDR3 in DNA: TGTGCCAGCAGCCCGGACAGGGGGCAGAGCTACACCTTC. Protein product: CASSPDRGQSYTF.

This chain joins TRBV6-2 or TRBV6-3 and TRBJ1-5; perhaps TRBD1 as D (6 bases). Germline-derived CDR1 and CDR2 are MNHEY and SVGEGT. The CDR3 is 16 residues long. Trimming left V 5 bases short and J 0 bases short, with 14 bases between. Here the CDR3 DNA reads TGTGCCAGCAGTCCCTTAGGGGGTTATAGCAATCAGCCCCAGCATTTT. The encoded protein is CASSPLGGYSNQPQHF.

The chain has TRBV7-2 and TRBJ1-3; D might be TRBD1 (5 bases). Deletions cut 3 bases from V and 0 bases from J, with 12 bases between. The CDR3 sequence is 16 residues long. Germline V gene sequence: CDR1 SGHTA, CDR2 FQGNSA. The CDR3 loop is CASSFGGTYSGNTIYF. CDR3 sequence (DNA): TGTGCCAGCAGCTTTGGGGGGACCTACTCTGGAAACACCATATATTTT.

The V call is TRBV6-6, the J call TRBJ2-2, with D perhaps being TRBD1 or TRBD2 (5 bases each). The CDR3 totals 14 residues. Per germline, CDR1 MNHNY and CDR2 SVGAGI (reference sequence). V lost 6 bases and J lost 6, with 14 bases in between. CDR3 protein: CASRPMGVAGELFF. CDR3 DNA sequence: TGTGCCAGCAGGCCCATGGGGGTGGCCGGGGAGCTGTTTTTT.

This rearrangement joins TRBV7-9 to TRBJ2-5; perhaps TRBD1 as D (6 bases). Germline V gene lookup returns CDR1 SEHNR and CDR2 FQNEAQ (reference sequence). Trimming cost V 5 bases and J 5 bases, with 21 bases left between them. This CDR3 comprises 16 residues. The CDR3 protein is CASSPDRRGDRETQYF. As DNA, the CDR3 is TGTGCCAGCAGCCCCGACCGCAGGGGCGACCGGGAGACCCAGTACTTC.

This clone appeared a few times. The chain employs TRBV30 and TRBJ1-6; D unclear. CDR1 and CDR2 (germline): GTSNPN, SVGIG (reference sequence). The V end was cut by 3 bases, the J end by 3 bases, with 9 bases between. This CDR3 comprises 14 residues. The CDR3 region has the DNA TGTGCCTGGAGCCTGATGGGCTATAATTCACCCCTCCACTTT. Its translation: CAWSLMGYNSPLHF.

V and J are TRBV27 and TRBJ1-5, with a weak D call TRBD1 (5 bases). The germline V gene has CDR1 MNHEY and CDR2 SMNVEV (reference sequence). Trimming cost V 1 base and J 1 base, with 8 bases left between them. The CDR3 is made up of 15 amino acids. CDR3 amino acids: CASSLWGESNQPQHF. For the CDR3, the DNA is TGTGCCAGCAGTTTATGGGGCGAGAGCAATCAGCCCCAGCATTTT.

The chain combines TRBV7-2 with TRBJ1-2; TRBD1 is a possible D gene (6 bases). From germline, CDR1 is SGHTA and CDR2 FQGNSA. The CDR3 runs to 14 residues. V was cut by 0 bases and J by 5 bases, with 10 bases left in between. CDR3 sequence (DNA): TGTGCCAGCAGCTTAGCGAGGGGGGGGTATGGCTACACCTTC. Its translation: CASSLARGGYGYTF.

J is TRBJ2-7 and V is TRBV6-6; either TRBD1 or TRBD2 may supply D (7 bases each). This CDR3 is 16 amino acids long. Germline V gene sequence: CDR1 MNHNY, CDR2 SVGAGI (reference sequence). V was pared by 1 base and J by 4 bases, with 17 bases between. The CDR3 bases are TGTGCCAGCAGTTACTGGGGGGGCGACAGGGAGTACGAGCAGTACTTC. Protein product: CASSYWGGDREYEQYF.

The gene calls are TRBV24-1 and TRBJ2-7, with 10 bases identical to TRBD1. Germline lookup yields CDR1 KGHDR and CDR2 SFDVKD. The CDR3 has 17 residues. The V gene end was trimmed by 5 bases and the J gene end by 3 bases; junction bases not matched to a gene: 12. The CDR3 DNA reads TGTGCCACCAGTGGTCCTAAAGCCGGGACAGGGGTCTACGAGCAGTACTTC. It specifies CATSGPKAGTGVYEQYF.

The gene calls are TRBV6-5 and TRBJ1-3; no clear D. V was clipped by 5 bases and J by 4 bases, with 12 bases between them. CDR3 length equals 14 residues. CDR1 and CDR2 (germline): MNHEY, SVGAGI. In nucleotides, the CDR3 is TGTGCCAGCAGTAGAGAGGTGCAGGGAAACACCATATATTTT. Translation gives CASSREVQGNTIYF.

To note about this clone: The junction and the germline gene differ at one end; a read error may be behind it. The V and J genes are TRBV28 and TRBJ1-1; D unclear. From germline, CDR1 is MDHEN and CDR2 SYDVKM. The CDR3 totals 14 residues. CDR3 protein: CASSLDPGNPEAFF. Here the CDR3 DNA reads TGTGCCAGCAGTTTAGACCCGGGGAACCCTGAAGCTTTCTTT.

V is TRBV28 and J is TRBJ1-4; D is unresolved. Germline V gene data show CDR1 as MDHEN and CDR2 as SYDVKM. CDR3 length: 12 amino acids. The V end was cut by 7 bases, the J end by 5 bases, with 8 bases between. CDR3 sequence: CASNRRNEKLFF. The CDR3 DNA reads as TGTGCCAGCAACCGGAGAAATGAAAAACTGTTTTTT.

This chain joins TRBV20-1 and TRBJ1-5; 7 bases match TRBD1. The V gene's germline CDR1 is DFQATT and CDR2 SNEGSKA (reference sequence). The V segment lost 5 bases and the J segment 11 bases; nucleotides outside the gene matches: 6. The CDR3 is 11 amino acids. As DNA, the CDR3 is TGCAGTGCTTCCGACAGGGAGTCCCAGCATTTT. Protein product: CSASDRESQHF.

The chain carries TRBV9 and TRBJ2-7; D remains unclear. Germline lookup yields CDR1 SGDLS and CDR2 YYNGEE. V lost 0 bases and J lost 7, with 17 bases in between. The CDR3 covers 15 residues. CDR3 coding DNA: TGTGCCAGCAGCGTAGAGGGCCGGAGTCGGAGTGAGCAGTACTTC. It is translated as CASSVEGRSRSEQYF.

The chain joins TRBV9 to TRBJ1-1; tentatively, D is TRBD1 (5 bases). CDR3 length: 15 amino acids. The V gene lost 0 bases and the J gene lost 5 bases, with 14 bases spanning the gap. Germline V gene data show CDR1 as SGDLS and CDR2 as YYNGEE. DNA for the CDR3: TGTGCCAGCAGCGTAGTCCAGGGAGGTTATACTGAAGCTTTCTTT. It encodes CASSVVQGGYTEAFF.

The J gene is TRBJ2-7, the V gene TRBV27; possible D gene TRBD2, 6 bases. Germline CDR1 and CDR2: MNHEY and SMNVEV (reference sequence). V gave up 1 base and J gave up 2 bases, with 12 bases separating them. The CDR3 sequence is 15 residues long. CDR3 nucleotide sequence: TGTGCCAGCAGTTTATGGATTAGCGGAACCTACGAGCAGTACTTC. Translation gives CASSLWISGTYEQYF.

This clone came up a few times. This rearrangement joins TRBV2 to TRBJ1-1; tentatively, D is TRBD1 (5 bases). Germline values: CDR1 SNHLY, CDR2 FYNNEI. V shed 11 bases and J shed 1 base, with 11 bases lying between them. The CDR3 is made up of 12 amino acids. DNA of the CDR3: TGTGCCGGGGGAACAGGGAACACTGAAGCTTTCTTT. Encoded protein: CAGGTGNTEAFF.

This clone was observed a few times. The rearrangement links TRBV12-5 to TRBJ1-1; D might be TRBD1 (5 bases). V shed 0 bases and J shed 3 bases, with 11 bases lying between them. Germline V lookup: CDR1 LGHNT, CDR2 FRNRAP. The CDR3 loop spans 15 amino acids. The CDR3 DNA reads as TGTGCTAGTGGTTTGGTCAGTGGGGGGTACACTGAAGCTTTCTTT. Encoded protein: CASGLVSGGYTEAFF.

The chain employs TRBV3-1 (or the pseudogene TRBV3-2) and TRBJ2-1; TRBD2 matches at 7 bases. The junction had 5 bases not matched to a gene; V was cut back by 4 bases and J by 2 bases. This CDR3 is 15 amino acids long. CDR1 is LGHDT and CDR2 is YNNKEL in the germline V gene (reference sequence). CDR3 sequence reads: CASSRPGLTYNEQFF. DNA for the CDR3: TGTGCCAGCAGCCGCCCGGGACTAACCTACAATGAGCAGTTCTTC.

V and J are TRBV11-1 and TRBJ2-7, with 8 bases aligning to TRBD1. V lost 6 bases and J lost 9; bases outside the gene matches: 10. This CDR3 has 13 residues. Per germline, CDR1 SGHAT and CDR2 FQDESV (reference sequence). DNA of the CDR3: TGTGCCAGCAGTTCTCAGGGGGCGCAAGGGCAGTACTTC. This gives the protein CASSSQGAQGQYF.

The chain links TRBV6-5 to TRBJ2-5; D is ambiguous. V was cut by 5 bases and J by 0 bases, with 10 bases left in between. Germline lookup yields CDR1 MNHEY and CDR2 SVGAGI. The CDR3 has 14 residues. CDR3 in amino acids: CASSRVGYQETQYF. For the CDR3, the DNA is TGTGCCAGCAGTCGCGTCGGGTACCAAGAGACCCAGTACTTC.

This chain connects TRBV15 to TRBJ1-3; D uncertain. This CDR3 comprises 13 residues. Germline V lookup: CDR1 LNHNV, CDR2 YYDKDF (reference sequence). V lost 7 bases and J lost 2, with 9 bases in between. CDR3 DNA: TGTGCCACCAAAGACGTACCTGGAAACACCATATATTTT. It encodes CATKDVPGNTIYF. The full variable domain, with the rest looked up from reference TRBV15 and TRBJ1-3, is DAMVIQNPRYQVTQFGKPVTLSCSQTLNHNVMYWYQQKSSQAPKLLFHYYDKDFNNEADTPDNFQSRRPNTSFCFLDIRSPGLGDTAMYLCATKDVPGNTIYFGEGSWLTVV.

For the CDR3, the DNA is TGTGCCAGTAGTATCGGGAGGGGCCACCAGTACTTC. Residues: CASSIGRGHQYF. The V and J genes are TRBV19 and TRBJ2-5; TRBD2 matches 8 bases. CDR3 length: 12 amino acids. Germline CDR1 is LNHDA and CDR2 is SQIVND (reference sequence). Germline trimming cut 3 bases from V and 10 bases from J; bases unmatched to any gene: 4. Supplemented by reference TRBV19 and TRBJ2-5, the full variable domain reads DGGITQSPKYLFRKEGQNVTLSCEQNLNHDAMYWYRQDPGQGLRLIYYSQIVNDFQKGDIAEGYSVSREKKESFPLTVTSAQKNPTAFYLCASSIGRGHQYFGPGTRLLVL.

This rearrangement joins TRBV11-1 to TRBJ2-5; 13 nucleotides align to TRBD2. The J segment lost 4 bases and the V segment lost 6 bases, leaving 8 bases of the junction unmatched. This CDR3 comprises 16 residues. Germline-derived CDR1 and CDR2 are SGHAT and FQDESV (reference sequence). CDR3 sequence reads: CASSVGLAGVGETQYF. DNA of the CDR3: TGTGCCAGCAGTGTAGGACTAGCGGGAGTTGGAGAGACCCAGTACTTC.

This chain uses TRBV30 with TRBJ1-2; D remains ambiguous. V lost 0 bases and J 7 bases, leaving 9 bases between the germline ends. Germline V gene data show CDR1 as GTSNPN and CDR2 as SVGIG (reference sequence). The length of the CDR3 is 12 residues. DNA for the CDR3: TGTGCCTGGAGTGTATTCAGCCTTGGCTACACCTTC. This translates into CAWSVFSLGYTF.

Concerning this clone itself: In the same sample, other DNA sequences code for this CDR3. The V and J genes are TRBV18 and TRBJ2-5; no firm D call. Trimming cost V 2 bases and J 5 bases, with 6 bases left between them. CDR1 KGHSH and CDR2 LQKENI come from the germline V gene. CDR3 length: 12 amino acids. The CDR3 sequence: CASSPGSETQYF. CDR3 DNA sequence: TGTGCCAGCTCACCAGGCTCGGAGACCCAGTACTTC.

The chain carries TRBV28 and TRBJ2-3; no firm D call. The length of the CDR3 is 11 residues. The V and J ends lost 3 bases and 6 bases respectively, with 4 bases between them. Germline V gene data show CDR1 as MDHEN and CDR2 as SYDVKM. Written as DNA, the CDR3 is TGTGCCAGCAGTTTCCTGGATACGCAGTATTTT. It yields the protein CASSFLDTQYF.